This T cell receptor (beta chain) was recovered during a study of blood T cells in healthy people across ages. Combining a sample-barcoded 5' primer with a J-beta primer mix, a second PCR ran for about 7 to 11 cycles. TCRdb called the 5' RACE reads again in MiXCR, with one record for every CDR3 protein. The sample consists of some 1.5 million distinct CDR3 sequences, about 42% of them appearing once. This clonotype has a handful of counts. This clonotype was sampled from a woman younger than 30 in good health. The sample taken for sequencing was blood.

In DNA form, the CDR3 reads TGTGCCAGCAGACAAGGACAAGTAACTGAAGCTTTCTTT. The encoded protein is CASRQGQVTEAFF. This rearrangement joins TRBV6-2 or TRBV6-3 to TRBJ1-1, with D perhaps TRBD1 (5 bases). The CDR3 totals 13 residues. V shed 6 bases and J shed 5 bases, with 13 bases lying between them. The V gene's germline CDR1 is MNHEY and CDR2 SVGEGT.